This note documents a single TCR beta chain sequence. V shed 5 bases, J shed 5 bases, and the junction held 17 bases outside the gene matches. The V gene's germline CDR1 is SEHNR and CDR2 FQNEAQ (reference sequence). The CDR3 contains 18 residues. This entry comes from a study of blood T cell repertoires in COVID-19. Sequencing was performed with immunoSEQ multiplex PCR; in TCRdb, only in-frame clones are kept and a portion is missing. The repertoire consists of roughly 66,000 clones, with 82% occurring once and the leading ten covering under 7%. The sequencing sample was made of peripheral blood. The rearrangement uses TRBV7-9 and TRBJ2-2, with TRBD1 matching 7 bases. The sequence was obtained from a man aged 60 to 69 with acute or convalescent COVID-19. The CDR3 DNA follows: TGTGCCAGCAGCCCTTTCTCGACAGGGCCAAGGGGTACCGGGGAGCTGTTTTTT. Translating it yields CASSPFSTGPRGTGELFF. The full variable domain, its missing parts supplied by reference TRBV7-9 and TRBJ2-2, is DTGVSQNPRHKITKRGQNVTFRCDPISEHNRLYWYRQTLGQGPEFLTYFQNEAQLEKSRLLSDRFSAERPKGSFSTLEIQRTEQGDSAMYLCASSPFSTGPRGTGELFFGEGSRLTVL.